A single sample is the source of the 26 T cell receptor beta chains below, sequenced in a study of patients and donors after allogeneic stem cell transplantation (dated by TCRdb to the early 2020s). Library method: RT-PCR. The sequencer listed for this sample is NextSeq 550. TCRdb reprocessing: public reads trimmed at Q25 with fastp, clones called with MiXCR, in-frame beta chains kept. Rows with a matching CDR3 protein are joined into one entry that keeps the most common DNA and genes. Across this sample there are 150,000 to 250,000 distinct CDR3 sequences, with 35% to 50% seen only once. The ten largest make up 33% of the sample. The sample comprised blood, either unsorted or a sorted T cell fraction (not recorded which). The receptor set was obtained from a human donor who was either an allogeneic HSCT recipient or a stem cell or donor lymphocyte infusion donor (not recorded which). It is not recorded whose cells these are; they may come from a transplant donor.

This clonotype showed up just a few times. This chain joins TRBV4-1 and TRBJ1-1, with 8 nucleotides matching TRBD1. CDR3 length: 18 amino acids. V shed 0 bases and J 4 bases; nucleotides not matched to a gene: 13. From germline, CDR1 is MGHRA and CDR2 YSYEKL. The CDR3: CASSQDRGQAGGTTEAFF. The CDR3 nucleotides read TGCGCCAGCAGCCAAGATCGAGGCCAGGCAGGGGGCACCACTGAAGCTTTCTTT.

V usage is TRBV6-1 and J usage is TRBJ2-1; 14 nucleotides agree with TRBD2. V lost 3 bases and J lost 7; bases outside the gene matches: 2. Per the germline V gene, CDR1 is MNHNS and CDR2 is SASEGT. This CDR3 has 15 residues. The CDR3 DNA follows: TGTGCCAGCAGTGACAGGACTAGCGGGAGGAATGAGCAGTTCTTC. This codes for CASSDRTSGRNEQFF.

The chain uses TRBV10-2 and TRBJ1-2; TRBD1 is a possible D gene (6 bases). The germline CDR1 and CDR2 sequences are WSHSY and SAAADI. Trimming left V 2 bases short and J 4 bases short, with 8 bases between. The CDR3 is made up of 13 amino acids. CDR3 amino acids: CASSEHRVYGYTF. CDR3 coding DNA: TGCGCCAGCAGTGAGCACAGGGTCTATGGCTACACCTTC.

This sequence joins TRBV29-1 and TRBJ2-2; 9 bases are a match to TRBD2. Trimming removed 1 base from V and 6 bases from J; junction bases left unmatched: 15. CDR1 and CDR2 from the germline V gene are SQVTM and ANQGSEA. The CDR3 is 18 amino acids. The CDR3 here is CSVEGSVGISGRSGELFF. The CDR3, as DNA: TGCAGCGTTGAAGGGAGTGTGGGTATTAGCGGGAGATCCGGGGAGCTGTTTTTT.

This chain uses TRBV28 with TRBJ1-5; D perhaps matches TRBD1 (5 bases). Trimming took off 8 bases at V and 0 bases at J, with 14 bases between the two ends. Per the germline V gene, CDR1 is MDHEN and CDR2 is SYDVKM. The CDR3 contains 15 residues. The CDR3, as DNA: TGTGCCAGCCACACGGGGGAGGTTAGCAATCAGCCCCAGCATTTT. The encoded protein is CASHTGEVSNQPQHF.

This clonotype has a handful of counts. The DNA for the CDR3 is TGTGCCAGCAGTTTGACGGTTTCGGCGGAGCTGTTTTTT. Translated, it gives CASSLTVSAELFF. This chain joins TRBV12-3 or TRBV12-4 and TRBJ2-2; D remains ambiguous. The CDR3 runs to 13 residues. The ends were cut back, 3 bases at V and 10 bases at J, with 12 bases in the middle.

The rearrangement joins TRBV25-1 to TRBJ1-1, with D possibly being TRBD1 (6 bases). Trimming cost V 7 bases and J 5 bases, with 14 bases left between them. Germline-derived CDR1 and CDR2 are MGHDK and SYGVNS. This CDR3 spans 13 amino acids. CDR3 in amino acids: CASISIGGTEAFF. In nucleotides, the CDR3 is TGTGCCAGCATTTCAATAGGGGGGACTGAAGCTTTCTTT.

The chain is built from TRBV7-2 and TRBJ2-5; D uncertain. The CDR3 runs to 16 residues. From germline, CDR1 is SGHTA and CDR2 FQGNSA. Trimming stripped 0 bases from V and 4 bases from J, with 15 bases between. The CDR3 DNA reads TGTGCCAGCAGCTTAGCGAGACTGCTTGGACCAGAGACCCAGTACTTC. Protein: CASSLARLLGPETQYF.

CDR3 amino acids: CASSEYSNRGLSNQPQHF. CDR3 nucleotide sequence: TGTGCCAGCAGTGAATATTCCAACAGGGGTTTAAGCAATCAGCCCCAGCATTTT. The chain is built from TRBV25-1 and TRBJ1-5, with 7 bases that match TRBD1. CDR1 and CDR2 from the germline V gene are MGHDK and SYGVNS. The CDR3 is 18 residues long. Trimming removed 0 bases from V and 1 base from J; junction bases left unmatched: 9.

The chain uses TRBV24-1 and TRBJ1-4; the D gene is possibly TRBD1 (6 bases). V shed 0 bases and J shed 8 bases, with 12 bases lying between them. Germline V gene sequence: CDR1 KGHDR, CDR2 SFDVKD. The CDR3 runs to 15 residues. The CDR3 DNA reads TGTGCCACCAGTGATTTGCGTCAGGGGAAAGAAAAACTGTTTTTT. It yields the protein CATSDLRQGKEKLFF.

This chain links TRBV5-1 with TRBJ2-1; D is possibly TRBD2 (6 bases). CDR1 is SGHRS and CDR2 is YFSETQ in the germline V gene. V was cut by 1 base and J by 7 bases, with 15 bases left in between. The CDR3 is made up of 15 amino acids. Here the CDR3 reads CASSLLLARGNEQFF. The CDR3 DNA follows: TGCGCCAGCAGCTTGTTACTAGCCCGCGGGAATGAGCAGTTCTTC.

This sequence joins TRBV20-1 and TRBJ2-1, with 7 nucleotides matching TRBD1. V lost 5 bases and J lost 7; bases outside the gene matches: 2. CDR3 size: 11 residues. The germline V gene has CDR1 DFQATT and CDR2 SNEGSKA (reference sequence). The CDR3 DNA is TGCAGTGCTGCAGGGGGAAATGAGCAGTTCTTC. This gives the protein CSAAGGNEQFF.

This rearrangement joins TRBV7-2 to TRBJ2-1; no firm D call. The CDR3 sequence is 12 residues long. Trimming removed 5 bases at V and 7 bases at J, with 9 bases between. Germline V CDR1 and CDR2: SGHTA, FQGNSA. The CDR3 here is CASSPLGNEQFF. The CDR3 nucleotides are TGTGCCAGCAGCCCCTTGGGGAATGAGCAGTTCTTC. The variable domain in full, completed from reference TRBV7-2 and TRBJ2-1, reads GAGVSQSPSNKVTEKGKDVELRCDPISGHTALYWYRQSLGQGLEFLIYFQGNSAPDKSGLPSDRFSAERTGGSVSTLTIQRTQQEDSAVYLCASSPLGNEQFFGPGTRLTVL.

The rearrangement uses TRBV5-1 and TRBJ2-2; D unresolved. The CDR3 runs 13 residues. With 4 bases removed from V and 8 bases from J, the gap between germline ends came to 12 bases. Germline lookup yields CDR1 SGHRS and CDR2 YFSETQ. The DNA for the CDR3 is TGCGCCAGCAGCCGCGCGGCTTCAGGGGAGCTGTTTTTT. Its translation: CASSRAASGELFF.

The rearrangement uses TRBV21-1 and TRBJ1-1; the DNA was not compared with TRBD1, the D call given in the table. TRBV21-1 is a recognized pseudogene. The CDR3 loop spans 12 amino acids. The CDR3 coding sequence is TGTGCCAGCAGCAAAGTCGGCAGGGAGGCTTTCTTT. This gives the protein CASSKVGREAFF.

The DNA for the CDR3 is TGTGCCAGCAGCCCTGGGACAGGCCCCTATGGCTACACCTTC. This translates into CASSPGTGPYGYTF. The chain couples TRBV12-3 or TRBV12-4 to TRBJ1-2; 8 nucleotides match TRBD1. V lost 6 bases, J lost 4 bases, and 7 bases stayed unmatched. The CDR3 runs 14 residues.

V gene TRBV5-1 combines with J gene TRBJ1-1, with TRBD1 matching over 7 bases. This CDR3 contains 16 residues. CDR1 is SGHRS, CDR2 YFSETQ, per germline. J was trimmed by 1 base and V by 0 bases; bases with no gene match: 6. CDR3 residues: CASSLEGQLKNTEAFF. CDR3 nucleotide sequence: TGCGCCAGCAGCTTGGAGGGACAGCTTAAGAACACTGAAGCTTTCTTT.

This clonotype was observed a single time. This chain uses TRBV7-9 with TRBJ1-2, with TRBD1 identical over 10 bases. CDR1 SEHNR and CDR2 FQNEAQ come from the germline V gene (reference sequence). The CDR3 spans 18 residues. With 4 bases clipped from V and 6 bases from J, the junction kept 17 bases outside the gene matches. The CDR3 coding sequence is TGTGCCAGCAGCTATATCAAGGCTTCGGACAGGGGGGGCCATGGCTACACCTTC. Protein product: CASSYIKASDRGGHGYTF. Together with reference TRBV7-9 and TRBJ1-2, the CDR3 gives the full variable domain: DTGVSQNPRHKITKRGQNVTFRCDPISEHNRLYWYRQTLGQGPEFLTYFQNEAQLEKSRLLSDRFSAERPKGSFSTLEIQRTEQGDSAMYLCASSYIKASDRGGHGYTFGSGTRLTVV.

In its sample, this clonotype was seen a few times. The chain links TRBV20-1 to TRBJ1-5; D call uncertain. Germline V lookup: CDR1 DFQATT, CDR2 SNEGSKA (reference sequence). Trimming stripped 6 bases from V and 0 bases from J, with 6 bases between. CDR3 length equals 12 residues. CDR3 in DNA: TGCAGTGCCTCCAGTAGCAATCAGCCCCAGCATTTT. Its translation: CSASSSNQPQHF.

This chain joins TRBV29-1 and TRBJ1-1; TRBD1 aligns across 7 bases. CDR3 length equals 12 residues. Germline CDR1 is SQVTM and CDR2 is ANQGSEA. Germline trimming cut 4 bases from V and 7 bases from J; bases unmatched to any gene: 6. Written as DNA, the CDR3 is TGCAGCGTTGTTTGGGGGACAGATGAAGCTTTCTTT. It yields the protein CSVVWGTDEAFF.

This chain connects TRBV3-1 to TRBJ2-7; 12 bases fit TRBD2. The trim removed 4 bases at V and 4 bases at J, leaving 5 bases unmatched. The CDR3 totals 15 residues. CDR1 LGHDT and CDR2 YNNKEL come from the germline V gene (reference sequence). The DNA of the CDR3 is TGTGCCAGCAGCCTTCGACTAGCGGGAGCTTACGAGCAGTACTTC. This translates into CASSLRLAGAYEQYF.

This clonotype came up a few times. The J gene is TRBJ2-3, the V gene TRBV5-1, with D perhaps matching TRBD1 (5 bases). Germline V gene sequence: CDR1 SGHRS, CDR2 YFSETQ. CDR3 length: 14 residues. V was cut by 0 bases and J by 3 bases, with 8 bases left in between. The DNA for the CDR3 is TGCGCCAGCAGCTTGGCCAGGGAAACAGATACGCAGTATTTT. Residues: CASSLARETDTQYF.

The CDR3 DNA reads TGTGCCAGCAGTACTAGCGGGGTATCCTACGAGCAGTACTTC. This gives the protein CASSTSGVSYEQYF. V usage is TRBV14 and J usage is TRBJ2-7; 10 nucleotides agree with TRBD2. The germline V gene encodes CDR1 SGHDN and CDR2 FVKESK. The CDR3 covers 14 residues. V was pared by 6 bases and J by 1 base, with 3 bases of the junction left unmatched.

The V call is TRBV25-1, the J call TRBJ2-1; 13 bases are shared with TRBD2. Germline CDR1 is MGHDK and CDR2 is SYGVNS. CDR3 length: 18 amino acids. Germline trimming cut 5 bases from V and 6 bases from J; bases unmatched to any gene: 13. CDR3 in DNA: TGTGCCAGCAGTAAGACTAGCGGGAGGCCTTTGTCTCTCAATGAGCAGTTCTTC. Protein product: CASSKTSGRPLSLNEQFF.

For the CDR3, the DNA is TGTGCCACCAGTGACAGGGGAGACACTGAAGCTTTCTTT. Translated, it gives CATSDRGDTEAFF. The chain employs TRBV24-1 and TRBJ1-1; TRBD1 might be the D (6 bases). Per germline, CDR1 KGHDR and CDR2 SFDVKD. CDR3 size: 13 residues. Trimming took off 4 bases at V and 3 bases at J, with 8 bases between the two ends.

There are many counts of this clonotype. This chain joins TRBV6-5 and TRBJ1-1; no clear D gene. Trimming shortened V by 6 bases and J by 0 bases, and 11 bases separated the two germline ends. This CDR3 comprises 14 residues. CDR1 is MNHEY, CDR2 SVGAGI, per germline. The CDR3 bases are TGTGCCAGCAGGGACTGGGCGATGAACACTGAAGCTTTCTTT. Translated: CASRDWAMNTEAFF.